This T cell receptor (beta chain) was identified during a study of shared clonotypes between healthy human individuals. Overall study results and limits: Non-shared clonotypes had lower generation probabilities than those shared by all four donors.

The split of CD4+ cells yielded CD45RA+ naive and CD45RA-negative memory subsets. The table came from immunoSEQ multiplex PCR; TCRdb's copy has only in-frame clones and leaves some out. The sample holds 850,000 to 1,200,000 clones; under 80% are singletons and the top ten take around 1.5%. V was shortened by 7 bases and J by 7 bases, with 14 bases between the two germline ends. Looked up from germline, CDR1 is GTSNPN and CDR2 is SVGIG (reference sequence). The CDR3 has 11 amino acids. Notes on this clone: Its specificity is not known.

The sample comprised memory CD4+ T cells sorted from blood. The subset denotes: CD45RA-negative fraction. The chain has TRBV30 and TRBJ2-7; the D gene could be TRBD1 or TRBD2 (6 bases each). The receptor's source is a young man in good health. As DNA, the CDR3 is TGTGCCTACGTCGAGGGGGGAGAGCAGTACTTC. Its translation: CAYVEGGEQYF.